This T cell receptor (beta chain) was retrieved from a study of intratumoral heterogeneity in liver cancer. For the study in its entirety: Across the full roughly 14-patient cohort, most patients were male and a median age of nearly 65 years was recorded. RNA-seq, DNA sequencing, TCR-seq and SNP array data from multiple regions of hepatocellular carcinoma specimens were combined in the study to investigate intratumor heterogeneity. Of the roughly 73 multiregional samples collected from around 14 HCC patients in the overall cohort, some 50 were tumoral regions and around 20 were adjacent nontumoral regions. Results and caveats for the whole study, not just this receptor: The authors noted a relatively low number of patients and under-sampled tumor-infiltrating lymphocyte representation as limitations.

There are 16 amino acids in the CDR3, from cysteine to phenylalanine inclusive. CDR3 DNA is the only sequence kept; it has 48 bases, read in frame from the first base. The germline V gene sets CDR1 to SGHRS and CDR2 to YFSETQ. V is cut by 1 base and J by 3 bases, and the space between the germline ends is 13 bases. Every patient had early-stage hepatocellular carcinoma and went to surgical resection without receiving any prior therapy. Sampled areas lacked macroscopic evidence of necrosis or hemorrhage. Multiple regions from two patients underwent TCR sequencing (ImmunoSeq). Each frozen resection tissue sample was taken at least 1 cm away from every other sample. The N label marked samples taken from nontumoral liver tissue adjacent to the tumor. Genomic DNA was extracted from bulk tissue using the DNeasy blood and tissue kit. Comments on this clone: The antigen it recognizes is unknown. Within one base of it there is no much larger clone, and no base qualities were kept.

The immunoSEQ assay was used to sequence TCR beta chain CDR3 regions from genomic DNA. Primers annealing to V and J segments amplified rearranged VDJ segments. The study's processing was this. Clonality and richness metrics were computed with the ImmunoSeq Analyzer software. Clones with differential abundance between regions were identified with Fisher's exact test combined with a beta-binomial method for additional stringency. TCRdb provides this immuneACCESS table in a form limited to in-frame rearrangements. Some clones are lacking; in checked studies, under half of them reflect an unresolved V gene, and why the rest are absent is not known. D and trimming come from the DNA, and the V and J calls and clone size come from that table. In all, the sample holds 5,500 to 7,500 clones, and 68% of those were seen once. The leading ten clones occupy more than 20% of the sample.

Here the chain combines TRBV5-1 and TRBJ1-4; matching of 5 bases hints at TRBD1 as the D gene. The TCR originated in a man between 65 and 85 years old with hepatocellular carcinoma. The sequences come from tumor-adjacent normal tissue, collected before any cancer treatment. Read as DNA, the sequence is TGCGCCAGCAGCTTGCCCTCAGGGACCTCTAATGAAAAACTGTTTTTT. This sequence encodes CASSLPSGTSNEKLFF.